Given below is one T cell receptor beta chain in context. The source of the sample is a study of blood T cell repertoires in COVID-19. Study summary: Sites in the United States, Italy and Spain provided acute and convalescent COVID-19 samples. Nucleic acid was either cDNA or gDNA, and it came from T cells, B-cell-depleted T cells, or PBMCs.

Per the germline V gene, CDR1 is SGHRS and CDR2 is YFSETQ. The CDR3 length is 16 residues. Trimming removed 5 bases from V and 10 bases from J, with 22 bases in between. Profiled with immunoSEQ multiplex PCR; TCRdb holds only in-frame clones, not every one. This sample carries around 170,000 clones, under 85% of them seen once, and the ten largest clones take under 7.5%. This TCR came from a woman in her 40s with acute or convalescent COVID-19. V usage is TRBV5-1 and J usage is TRBJ1-6; possible D gene TRBD1, 6 bases. Sequenced sample: peripheral blood. This CDR3 is CASSLQGRVEISPLHF. In DNA form, the CDR3 reads TGCGCCAGCAGTTTACAGGGTCGCGTCGAGATATCACCCCTCCACTTT.